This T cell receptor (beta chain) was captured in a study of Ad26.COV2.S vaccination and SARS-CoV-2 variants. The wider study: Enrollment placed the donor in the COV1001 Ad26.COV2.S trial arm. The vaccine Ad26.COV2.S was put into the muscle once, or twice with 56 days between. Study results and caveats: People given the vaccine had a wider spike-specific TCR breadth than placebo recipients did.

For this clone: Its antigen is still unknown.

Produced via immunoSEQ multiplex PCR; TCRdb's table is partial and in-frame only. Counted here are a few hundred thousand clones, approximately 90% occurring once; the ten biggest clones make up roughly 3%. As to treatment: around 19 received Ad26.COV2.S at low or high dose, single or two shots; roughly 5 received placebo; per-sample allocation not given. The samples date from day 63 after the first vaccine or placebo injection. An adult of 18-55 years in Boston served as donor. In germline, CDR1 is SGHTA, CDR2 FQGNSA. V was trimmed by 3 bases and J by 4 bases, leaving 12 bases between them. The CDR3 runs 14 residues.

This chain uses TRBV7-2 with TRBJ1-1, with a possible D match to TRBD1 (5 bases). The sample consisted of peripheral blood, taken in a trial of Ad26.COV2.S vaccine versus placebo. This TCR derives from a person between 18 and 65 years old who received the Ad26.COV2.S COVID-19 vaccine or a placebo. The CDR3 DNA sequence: TGTGCCAGCAGCTTCGGGGGGGGGTCCACTGAAGCTTTCTTT. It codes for CASSFGGGSTEAFF.